Given below is one T cell receptor beta chain in context. The sample originates from a study of human T cells and chemical hapten exposure. Time point in this sample: patch test 1, 2 weeks after DPC sensitization. Described treatment: therapeutic diphenylcyclopropenone sensitization with weekly scalp DPC. The germline V gene has CDR1 SQVTM and CDR2 ANQGSEA. The CDR3 loop spans 15 amino acids. V lost 6 bases to trimming and J lost 6 bases; unmatched junction nucleotides: 11. Each CDR3 protein is one row after TCRdb ran MiXCR on the RACE reads. The data show 180,000 or so distinct CDR3 sequences, approximately 20% seen once.

This rearrangement joins TRBV29-1 to TRBJ1-1; 12 nucleotides match TRBD1. The specimen was whole blood, collected in connection with sensitization to the hapten diphenylcyclopropenone (DPC). The receptor comes from a woman in her fifties or sixties with alopecia areata. Some clones in this sample may be carry-over from other donors' samples. CDR3 residues: CSVRDRGRRGSEAFF. CDR3 nucleotides: TGCAGCGTCCGGGACAGGGGGCGTCGGGGCTCTGAAGCTTTCTTT.